Listed here are 23 T cell receptor beta chains from one sample, sequenced in a study of T cell repertoires in cytomegalovirus infection. MiXCR, run by TCRdb on the reads, gives a single entry per CDR3 protein. This table holds about 530,000 distinct CDR3 sequences, about 30% found once. The sequenced material came from PBMCs. The source of these receptors is a human donor in good health (CMV status not recorded). Some clones in this sample may be carry-over from other donors' samples.

This clonotype was observed a handful of times. V and J are TRBV10-3 and TRBJ2-1, with 9 bases identical to TRBD2. Losses at the gene ends were 6 bases for V and 8 bases for J; bases not matched to a gene: 8. There are 14 residues in the CDR3. CDR1 and CDR2 from the germline V gene are ENHRY and SYGVKD. The CDR3 spells CAIRAASGNDEQFF. The CDR3 DNA is TGTGCCATCAGGGCGGCTAGCGGGAACGATGAGCAGTTCTTC.

This clonotype was observed many times. This chain links TRBV6-1 with TRBJ2-1; D is undetermined. The V end lost 8 bases, the J end lost 8 bases, and 25 bases lay between the germline ends. The CDR3 covers 16 residues. CDR1 and CDR2 from the germline V gene are MNHNS and SASEGT. The DNA for the CDR3 is TGTGCCAGCCGGTCCCTAGGTTCTCTCCTGCGCCATGAGCAGTTCTTC. Translating it yields CASRSLGSLLRHEQFF.

This clonotype came up a few times. The chain couples TRBV6-5 to TRBJ2-2; 9 bases match TRBD1. Germline CDR1 is MNHEY and CDR2 is SVGAGI. Trimming at V came to 6 bases and at J to 6 bases, leaving 11 bases not matched to a gene. The CDR3 extends over 16 amino acids. DNA for the CDR3: TGTGCCAGCAGGATCCGGGACAGGGTGTCGGCCGGGGAGCTGTTTTTT. This translates into CASRIRDRVSAGELFF.

This clonotype was seen at least ten times. The rearrangement joins TRBV12-3 or TRBV12-4 to TRBJ1-1; D ambiguous. The CDR3 extends over 13 amino acids. V was pared by 6 bases and J by 1 base, with 9 bases between. The CDR3 DNA reads as TGTGCCAGCAGACCTACAGCGAACACTGAAGCTTTCTTT. This translates into CASRPTANTEAFF.

The chain links TRBV19 to TRBJ1-3; D not certain. The CDR3 length is 14 residues. Per the germline V gene, CDR1 is LNHDA and CDR2 is SQIVND (reference sequence). Between the trimmed V and J ends, which lost 3 bases and 0 bases, there was a span of 6 bases. CDR3 in DNA: TGTGCCAGTAGTATTGGCAGCTCTGGAAACACCATATATTTT. Protein: CASSIGSSGNTIYF.

This chain connects TRBV5-6 to TRBJ2-5, with D uncertain. The V end lost 0 bases, the J end lost 2 bases, and 11 bases lay between the germline ends. Germline values: CDR1 SGHDT, CDR2 YYEEEE. There are 15 residues in the CDR3. The CDR3 spells CASSLGGLLQETQYF. CDR3 bases: TGTGCCAGCAGCTTGGGTGGCCTTTTACAAGAGACCCAGTACTTC.

Ten or more counts support this clonotype. V gene TRBV6-5 combines with J gene TRBJ1-4; no clear D gene. The CDR3 consists of 15 residues. Trimming shortened V by 0 bases and J by 8 bases, and 13 bases separated the two germline ends. CDR1 MNHEY and CDR2 SVGAGI come from the germline V gene. Here the CDR3 DNA reads TGTGCCAGCAGTTACTCAGGGAGAGGGAAAGAAAAACTGTTTTTT. Amino acids: CASSYSGRGKEKLFF.

As concerns this clonotype: Without the conserved terminal phenylalanine or tryptophan, this CDR3 likely stems from a read error. V usage is TRBV7-2 and J usage is TRBJ2-7; the D is unclear. Per the germline V gene, CDR1 is SGHTA and CDR2 is FQGNSA. V lost 5 bases and J 9 bases, leaving 20 bases between the germline ends. The CDR3 runs to 14 residues. The CDR3: CASSPNELALGQYY. The CDR3 DNA follows: TGTGCCAGCAGCCCAAATGAACTGGCTTTGGGGCAGTACTAC.

This clonotype was observed at least ten times. The gene calls are TRBV7-2 and TRBJ2-4; TRBD1 matches at 12 bases. The CDR3 extends over 14 amino acids. Germline V gene data show CDR1 as SGHTA and CDR2 as FQGNSA. V lost 5 bases and J lost 14; bases outside the gene matches: 10. The CDR3 sequence: CASSPGQGAQKEYF. DNA of the CDR3: TGTGCCAGCAGCCCGGGACAGGGGGCGCAAAAAGAGTACTTC. The complete variable domain, with remaining parts taken from reference TRBV7-2 and TRBJ2-4, reads GAGVSQSPSNKVTEKGKDVELRCDPISGHTALYWYRQSLGQGLEFLIYFQGNSAPDKSGLPSDRFSAERTGGSVSTLTIQRTQQEDSAVYLCASSPGQGAQKEYFGAGTRLSVL.

This clonotype appeared a few times. The J gene is TRBJ2-1, the V gene TRBV6-5, with no clear D. This CDR3 is built from 14 residues. Looked up from germline, CDR1 is MNHEY and CDR2 is SVGAGI. Trimming left V 5 bases short and J 2 bases short, with 10 bases between. CDR3 coding DNA: TGTGCCAGCAGTCGAATCGTCACCTACAATGAGCAGTTCTTC. It translates to CASSRIVTYNEQFF.

The CDR3 here is CASSFSSAQETQYF. The CDR3 coding sequence is TGTGCCAGCAGCTTTAGCAGCGCCCAAGAGACCCAGTACTTC. The gene calls are TRBV4-2 and TRBJ2-5; D is unclear. The CDR3 runs 14 residues. The V end was cut by 5 bases, the J end by 1 base, with 11 bases between. Germline V CDR1 and CDR2: LGHNA, YNFKEQ.

The count of this clonotype is one. Just one base apart from a much larger clone, this may be a read error. The rearrangement uses TRBV6-6 and TRBJ2-1; the D gene is possibly TRBD2 (7 bases). V lost 3 bases and J 8 bases, leaving 14 bases between the germline ends. In germline, CDR1 is MNHNY, CDR2 SVGAGI (reference sequence). The CDR3 extends over 14 amino acids. CDR3 DNA sequence: TGTGCCAGCAGTTATCTAGGGGGAGGGGATGAGCAGTTCTTC. It translates to CASSYLGGGDEQFF.

The chain employs TRBV6-5 and TRBJ1-1; no clear D gene. CDR3 length: 16 residues. Germline CDR1 and CDR2: MNHEY and SVGAGI. With 0 bases removed from V and 1 base from J, the gap between germline ends came to 12 bases. CDR3 bases: TGTGCCAGCAGTTACTCTACCATAGGCCGGAACACTGAAGCTTTCTTT. It yields the protein CASSYSTIGRNTEAFF.

J is TRBJ1-4 and V is TRBV28; D call uncertain. The CDR3 is 16 amino acids. V lost 6 bases, J lost 5 bases, and 19 bases lay in between. The germline CDR1 and CDR2 sequences are MDHEN and SYDVKM. CDR3 in amino acids: CASSPTAFRRNEKLFF. DNA of the CDR3: TGTGCCAGCAGCCCAACTGCGTTCAGGAGGAATGAAAAACTGTTTTTT.

Many counts were recorded for this clonotype. The rearrangement uses TRBV7-2 and TRBJ2-5; D ambiguous. Looked up from germline, CDR1 is SGHTA and CDR2 is FQGNSA. V was clipped by 4 bases and J by 3 bases, with 18 bases between them. The CDR3 covers 16 residues. The CDR3 DNA reads TGTGCCAGCAGCTCCCCATGGCCCGGTGGCGAAGAGACCCAGTACTTC. This encodes CASSSPWPGGEETQYF.

This clonotype was seen ten or more times. The genes are TRBV7-2 and TRBJ2-3; no definite D call. This CDR3 is built from 12 residues. In germline, CDR1 is SGHTA, CDR2 FQGNSA. V was trimmed by 2 bases and J by 2 bases, leaving 2 bases between them. The CDR3, as DNA: TGTGCCAGCAGCTTAATCACAGATACGCAGTATTTT. The encoded protein is CASSLITDTQYF.

The chain recombines TRBV5-4 with TRBJ2-1; 7 nucleotides line up with TRBD2. The V gene end was trimmed by 2 bases and the J gene end by 6 bases; junction bases not matched to a gene: 2. The CDR3 has 13 residues. Germline CDR1 SGHNT, CDR2 YYREEE (reference sequence). CDR3 protein: CASSFGGSNEQFF. The CDR3 region has the DNA TGTGCCAGCAGCTTTGGCGGGAGCAATGAGCAGTTCTTC.

The chain recombines TRBV7-2 with TRBJ2-7; D is uncertain. V lost 1 base, J lost 7 bases, and 14 bases lay in between. This CDR3 region has 14 residues. The germline gives CDR1 SGHTA, CDR2 FQGNSA. DNA of the CDR3: TGTGCCAGCAGCTTAGTTGGGAATTTAAGGGAGCAGTACTTC. Translated: CASSLVGNLREQYF. The full variable domain, its missing parts supplied by reference TRBV7-2 and TRBJ2-7, is GAGVSQSPSNKVTEKGKDVELRCDPISGHTALYWYRQSLGQGLEFLIYFQGNSAPDKSGLPSDRFSAERTGGSVSTLTIQRTQQEDSAVYLCASSLVGNLREQYFGPGTRLTVT.

The genes are TRBV11-2 and TRBJ2-7, with D maybe TRBD1 (6 bases). Between the trimmed V and J ends, which lost 5 bases and 2 bases, there was a span of 13 bases. The V gene's germline CDR1 is SGHAT and CDR2 FQNNGV. The CDR3 extends over 14 amino acids. The CDR3 DNA is TGTGCCAGCAGCACTACAGGGTCCCCCTACGAGCAGTACGTC. This encodes CASSTTGSPYEQYV.

V and J are TRBV30 and TRBJ2-1; 10 bases agree with TRBD1. J was trimmed by 1 base and V by 4 bases; bases with no gene match: 10. The CDR3 has 17 amino acids. Germline loops: CDR1 GTSNPN, CDR2 SVGIG (reference sequence). Written as DNA, the CDR3 is TGTGCCTGGACTGGACAGGGGGGTCTATTTTCCTACAATGAGCAGTTCTTC. Its translation: CAWTGQGGLFSYNEQFF.

This chain joins TRBV7-9 and TRBJ2-5, with TRBD1 matching over 7 bases. The CDR3 is 14 amino acids. Germline values: CDR1 SEHNR, CDR2 FQNEAQ (reference sequence). V gave up 7 bases and J gave up 1 base; unmatched junction bases: 6. CDR3 coding DNA: TGTGCCAGCAATACAGGGGATCCCCAAGAGACCCAGTACTTC. Encoded protein: CASNTGDPQETQYF.

V gene TRBV29-1 combines with J gene TRBJ2-3, with 11 nucleotides matching TRBD1. Germline CDR1 and CDR2: SQVTM and ANQGSEA. The CDR3 extends over 15 amino acids. J lost 2 bases, V lost 2 bases, and 3 bases had no gene match. CDR3 sequence: CSVERTGGFTDTQYF. The CDR3, as DNA: TGCAGCGTTGAAAGGACAGGGGGCTTCACAGATACGCAGTATTTT.

The chain is built from TRBV7-8 and TRBJ1-1; D gene ambiguous. The CDR3 contains 11 residues. V lost 10 bases, J lost 5 bases, and 11 bases lay in between. The germline V gene encodes CDR1 SGHVS and CDR2 FQNEAQ. This CDR3 is CAIGGGTEAFF. The CDR3 bases are TGTGCCATTGGAGGTGGGACTGAAGCTTTCTTT.